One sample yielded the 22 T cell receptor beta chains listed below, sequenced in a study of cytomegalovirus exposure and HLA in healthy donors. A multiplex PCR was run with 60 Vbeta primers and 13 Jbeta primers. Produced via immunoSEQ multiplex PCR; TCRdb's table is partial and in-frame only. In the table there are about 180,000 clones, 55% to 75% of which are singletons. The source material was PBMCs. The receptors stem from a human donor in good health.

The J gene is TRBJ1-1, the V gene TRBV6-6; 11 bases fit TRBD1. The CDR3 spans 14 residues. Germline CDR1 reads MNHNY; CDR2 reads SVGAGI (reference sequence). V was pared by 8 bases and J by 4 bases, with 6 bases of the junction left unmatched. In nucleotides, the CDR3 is TGTGCCAGCGTCTGGGGGACAGGGGGCACTGAAGCTTTCTTT. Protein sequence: CASVWGTGGTEAFF.

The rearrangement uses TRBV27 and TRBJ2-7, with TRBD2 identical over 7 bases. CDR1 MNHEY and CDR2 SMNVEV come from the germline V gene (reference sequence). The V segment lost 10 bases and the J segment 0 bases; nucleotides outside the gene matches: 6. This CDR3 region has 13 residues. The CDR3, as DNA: TGTGCCACCTGGGACTACCTCTCCTACGAGCAGTACTTC. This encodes CATWDYLSYEQYF.

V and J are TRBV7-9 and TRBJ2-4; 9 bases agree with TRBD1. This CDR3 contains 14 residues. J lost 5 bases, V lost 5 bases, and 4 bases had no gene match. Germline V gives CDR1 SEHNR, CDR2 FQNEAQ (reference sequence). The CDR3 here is CASSPRTGENIQYF. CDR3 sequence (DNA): TGTGCCAGCAGCCCACGGACAGGGGAAAACATTCAGTACTTC.

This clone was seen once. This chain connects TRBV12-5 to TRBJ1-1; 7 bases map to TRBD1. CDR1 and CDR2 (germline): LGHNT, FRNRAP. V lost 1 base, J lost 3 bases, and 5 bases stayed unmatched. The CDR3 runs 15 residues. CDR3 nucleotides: TGTGCTAGTGGTTTGGGGGGACAGCGGGACACTGAAGCTTTCTTT. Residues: CASGLGGQRDTEAFF.

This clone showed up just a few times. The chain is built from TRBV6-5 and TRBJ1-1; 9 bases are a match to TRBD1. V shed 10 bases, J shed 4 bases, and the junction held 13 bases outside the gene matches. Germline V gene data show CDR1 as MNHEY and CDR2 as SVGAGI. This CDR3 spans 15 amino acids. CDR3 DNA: TGTGCCACAGGGACCCCCGGGACAGGGAGCACTGAAGCTTTCTTT. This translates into CATGTPGTGSTEAFF.

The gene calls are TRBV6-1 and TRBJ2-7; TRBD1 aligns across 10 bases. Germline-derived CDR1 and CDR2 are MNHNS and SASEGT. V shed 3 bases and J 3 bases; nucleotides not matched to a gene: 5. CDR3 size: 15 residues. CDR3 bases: TGTGCCAGCAGTGAGGGAGGACAGGGGGTCTACGAGCAGTACTTC. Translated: CASSEGGQGVYEQYF.

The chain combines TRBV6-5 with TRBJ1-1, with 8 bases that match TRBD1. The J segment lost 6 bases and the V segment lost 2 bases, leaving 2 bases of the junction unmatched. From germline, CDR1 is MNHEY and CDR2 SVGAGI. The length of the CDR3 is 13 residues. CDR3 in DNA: TGTGCCAGCAGTTACATCAGGGGGCCTGAAGCTTTCTTT. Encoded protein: CASSYIRGPEAFF.

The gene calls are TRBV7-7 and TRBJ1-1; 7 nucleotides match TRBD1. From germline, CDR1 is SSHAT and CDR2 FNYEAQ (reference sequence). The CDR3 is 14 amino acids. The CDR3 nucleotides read TGTGCTACAGACAGGGTGGCGATGAACACTGAAGCTTTCTTT. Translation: CATDRVAMNTEAFF. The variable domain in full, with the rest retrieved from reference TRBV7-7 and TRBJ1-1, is GAGVSQSPRYKVTKRGQDVTLRCDPISSHATLYWYQQALGQGPEFLTYFNYEAQPDKSGLPSDRFSAERPEGSISTLTIQRTEQRDSAMYRCATDRVAMNTEAFFGQGTRLTVV.

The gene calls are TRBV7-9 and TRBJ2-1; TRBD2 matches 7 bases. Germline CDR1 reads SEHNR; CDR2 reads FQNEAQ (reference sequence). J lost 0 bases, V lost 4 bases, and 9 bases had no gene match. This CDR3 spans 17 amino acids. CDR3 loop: CASSSVESGGSYNEQFF. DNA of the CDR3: TGTGCCAGCAGCTCCGTTGAGTCGGGGGGCTCCTACAATGAGCAGTTCTTC.

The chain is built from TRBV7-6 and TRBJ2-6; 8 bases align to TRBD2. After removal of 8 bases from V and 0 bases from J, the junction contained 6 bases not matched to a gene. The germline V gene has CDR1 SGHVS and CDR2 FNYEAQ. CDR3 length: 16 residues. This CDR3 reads CASQSGGPSGANVLTF. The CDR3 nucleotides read TGTGCCAGCCAAAGCGGGGGACCCTCTGGGGCCAACGTCCTGACTTTC.

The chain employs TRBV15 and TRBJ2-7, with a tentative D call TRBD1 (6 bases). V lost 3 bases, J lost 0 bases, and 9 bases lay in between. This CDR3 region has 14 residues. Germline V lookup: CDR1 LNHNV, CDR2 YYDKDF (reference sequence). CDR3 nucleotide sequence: TGTGCCACCAGCAGGGGCAGGGGCTCCTACGAGCAGTACTTC. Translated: CATSRGRGSYEQYF. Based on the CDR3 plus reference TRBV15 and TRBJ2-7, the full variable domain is DAMVIQNPRYQVTQFGKPVTLSCSQTLNHNVMYWYQQKSSQAPKLLFHYYDKDFNNEADTPDNFQSRRPNTSFCFLDIRSPGLGDTAMYLCATSRGRGSYEQYFGPGTRLTVT.

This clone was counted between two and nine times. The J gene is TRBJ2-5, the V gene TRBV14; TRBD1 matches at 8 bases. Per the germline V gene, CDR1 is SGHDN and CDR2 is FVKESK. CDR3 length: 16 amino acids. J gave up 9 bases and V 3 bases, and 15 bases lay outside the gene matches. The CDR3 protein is CASSQMGQVGPCAQYF. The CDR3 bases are TGTGCCAGCAGCCAGATGGGACAGGTCGGCCCTTGTGCCCAGTACTTC.

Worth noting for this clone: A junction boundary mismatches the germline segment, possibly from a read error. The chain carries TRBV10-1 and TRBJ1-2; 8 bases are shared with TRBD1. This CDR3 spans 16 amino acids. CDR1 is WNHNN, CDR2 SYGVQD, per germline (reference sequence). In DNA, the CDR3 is TGCGCCAGCACTGAGGCCGCCAGGGGGCCACACTATGGCTACACCTTC. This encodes CASTEAARGPHYGYTF.

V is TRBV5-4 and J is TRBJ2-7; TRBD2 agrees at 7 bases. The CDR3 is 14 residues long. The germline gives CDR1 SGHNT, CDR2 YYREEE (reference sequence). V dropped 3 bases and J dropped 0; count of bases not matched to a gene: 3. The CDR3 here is CASSYRDYSYEQYF. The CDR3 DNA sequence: TGTGCCAGCAGCTACCGGGACTACTCCTACGAGCAGTACTTC.

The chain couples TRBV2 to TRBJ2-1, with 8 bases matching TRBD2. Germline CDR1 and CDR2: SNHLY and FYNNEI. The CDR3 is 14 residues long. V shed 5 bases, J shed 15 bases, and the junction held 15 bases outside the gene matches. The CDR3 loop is CASSIRGGRLEPFF. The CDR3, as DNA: TGTGCCAGCAGTATTCGGGGGGGGCGCCTGGAACCGTTCTTC.

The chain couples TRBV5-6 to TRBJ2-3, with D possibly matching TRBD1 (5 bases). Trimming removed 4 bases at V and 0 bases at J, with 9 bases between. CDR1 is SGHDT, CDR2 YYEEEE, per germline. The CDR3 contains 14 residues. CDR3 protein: CASSPTGSTDTQYF. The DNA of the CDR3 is TGTGCCAGCAGCCCAACAGGTAGCACAGATACGCAGTATTTT. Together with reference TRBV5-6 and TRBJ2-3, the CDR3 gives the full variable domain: DAGVTQSPTHLIKTRGQQVTLRCSPKSGHDTVSWYQQALGQGPQFIFQYYEEEERQRGNFPDRFSGHQFPNYSSELNVNALLLGDSALYLCASSPTGSTDTQYFGPGTRLTVL.

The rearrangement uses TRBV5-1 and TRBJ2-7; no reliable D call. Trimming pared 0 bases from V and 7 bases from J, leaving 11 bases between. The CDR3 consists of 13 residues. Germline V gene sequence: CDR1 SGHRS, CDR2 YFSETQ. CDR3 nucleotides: TGCGCCAGCAGCTTGGCCCACGTGAGGGAGCAGTACTTC. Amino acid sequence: CASSLAHVREQYF.

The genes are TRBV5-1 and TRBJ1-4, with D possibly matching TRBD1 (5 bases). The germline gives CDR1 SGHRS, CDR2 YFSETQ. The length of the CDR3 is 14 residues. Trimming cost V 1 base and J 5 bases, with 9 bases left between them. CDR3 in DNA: TGCGCCAGCAGCTTGAGACAGCAGAATGAAAAACTGTTTTTT. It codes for CASSLRQQNEKLFF. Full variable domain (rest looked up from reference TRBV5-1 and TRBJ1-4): KAGVTQTPRYLIKTRGQQVTLSCSPISGHRSVSWYQQTPGQGLQFLFEYFSETQRNKGNFPGRFSGRQFSNSRSEMNVSTLELGDSALYLCASSLRQQNEKLFFGSGTQLSVL.

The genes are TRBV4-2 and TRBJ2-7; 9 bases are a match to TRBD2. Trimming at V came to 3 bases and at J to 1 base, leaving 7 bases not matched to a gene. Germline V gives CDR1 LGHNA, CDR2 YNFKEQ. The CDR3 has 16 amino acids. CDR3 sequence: CASSHSGGMVSYEQYF. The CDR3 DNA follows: TGTGCCAGCAGCCACAGCGGGGGGATGGTATCCTACGAGCAGTACTTC.

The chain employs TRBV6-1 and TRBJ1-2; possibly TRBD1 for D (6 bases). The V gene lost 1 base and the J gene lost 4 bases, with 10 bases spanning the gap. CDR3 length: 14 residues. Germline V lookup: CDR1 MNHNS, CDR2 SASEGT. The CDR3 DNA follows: TGTGCCAGCAGTGAAGTGGCCAGGGGCTATGGCTACACCTTC. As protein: CASSEVARGYGYTF.

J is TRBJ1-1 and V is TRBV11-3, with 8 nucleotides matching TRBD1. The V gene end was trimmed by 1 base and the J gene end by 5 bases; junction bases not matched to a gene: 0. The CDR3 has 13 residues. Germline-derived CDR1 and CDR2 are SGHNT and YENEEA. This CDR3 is CASSLGTGTEAFF. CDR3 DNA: TGTGCCAGCAGCTTAGGGACAGGGACTGAAGCTTTCTTT.

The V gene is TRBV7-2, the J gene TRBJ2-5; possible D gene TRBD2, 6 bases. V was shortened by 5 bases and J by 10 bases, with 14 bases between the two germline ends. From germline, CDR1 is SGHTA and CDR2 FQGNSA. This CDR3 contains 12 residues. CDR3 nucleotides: TGTGCCAGCAGCCGGGACTCCTGGGGCCAGTACTTC. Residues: CASSRDSWGQYF.